What follows is one T cell receptor (beta chain) and its context. This sample is part of a study of control samples from healthy donors and cancer patients. V lost 3 bases and J lost 5, with 18 bases in between. This CDR3 is built from 15 residues. CDR1 SGHTS and CDR2 YDEGEE come from the germline V gene. TCRdb keeps only in-frame clones here, not all; method: immunoSEQ multiplex PCR. The table includes about 89,000 clones, about 85% detected once. The sequence came from a woman between 40 and 55 years old in good health. Source material: blood. V is TRBV5-8 and J is TRBJ2-7, with D perhaps TRBD1 (5 bases). In DNA form, the CDR3 reads TGTGCCAGCAGCTCATTTCAGGGCGATGGGGACGAGCAGTACTTC. The encoded protein is CASSSFQGDGDEQYF. The full variable domain, completed using reference TRBV5-8 and TRBJ2-7, is EAGVTQSPTHLIKTRGQQATLRCSPISGHTSVYWYQQALGLGLQFLLWYDEGEERNRGNFPPRFSGRQFPNYSSELNVNALELEDSALYLCASSSFQGDGDEQYFGPGTRLTVT.